This TCR beta chain was captured by sequencing in a study of blood T cells in healthy people across ages. Overall study context: The template switching approach captured approximately one barcoded beta molecule for every two T cells.

Comments on this clonotype: What it binds is not known.

Germline trimming cut 5 bases from V and 7 bases from J; bases unmatched to any gene: 13. Germline V gives CDR1 MNHEY, CDR2 SVGAGI. This CDR3 is built from 16 residues. Notes on the study in general: Versus aged donors, long-lived donors had higher diversity and more naive CD4+ cells. PBMC samples, being unsorted, prevented any conclusive comparison of naive and antigen-experienced cells. CMV status of donors was unknown, possibly confounding expanded clonotype changes.

The second PCR ran 7 to 11 cycles with a sample-barcoded 5' primer and J-beta primers. MiXCR was run by TCRdb on the 5' RACE reads, yielding one entry per CDR3 protein. The sample contains 1.5 million or so distinct CDR3 sequences, under 55% of which appear only once. Sequences were obtained from blood. The chain links TRBV6-5 to TRBJ1-4; 7 bases align to TRBD1. The clonotype originates from a woman aged 18-35 years in good health. CDR3 in DNA: TGTGCCAGCAGTCCTCGTACAGGGGAGGCGAGTGAAAAACTGTTTTTT. Residues: CASSPRTGEASEKLFF.